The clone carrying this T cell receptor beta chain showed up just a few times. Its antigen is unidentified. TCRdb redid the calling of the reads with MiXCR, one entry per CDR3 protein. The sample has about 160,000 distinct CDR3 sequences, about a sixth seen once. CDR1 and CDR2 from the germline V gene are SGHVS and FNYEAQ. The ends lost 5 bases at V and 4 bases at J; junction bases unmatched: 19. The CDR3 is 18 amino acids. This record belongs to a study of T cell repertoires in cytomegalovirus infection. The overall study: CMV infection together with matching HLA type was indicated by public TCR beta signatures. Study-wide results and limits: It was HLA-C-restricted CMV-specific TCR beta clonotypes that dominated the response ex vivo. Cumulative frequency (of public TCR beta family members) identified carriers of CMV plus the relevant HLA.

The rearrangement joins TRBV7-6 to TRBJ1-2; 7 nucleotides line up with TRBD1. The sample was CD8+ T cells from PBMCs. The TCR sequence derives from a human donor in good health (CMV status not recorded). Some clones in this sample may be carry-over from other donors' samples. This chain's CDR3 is CASSAVHRRDRPFYGYTF. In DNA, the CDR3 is TGTGCCAGCAGCGCCGTCCATCGCCGGGACAGACCTTTCTATGGCTACACCTTC. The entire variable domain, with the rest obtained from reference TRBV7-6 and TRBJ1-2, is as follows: GAGVSQSPRYKVTKRGQDVALRCDPISGHVSLYWYRQALGQGPEFLTYFNYEAQQDKSGLPNDRFSAERPEGSISTLTIQRTEQRDSAMYRCASSAVHRRDRPFYGYTFGSGTRLTVV.